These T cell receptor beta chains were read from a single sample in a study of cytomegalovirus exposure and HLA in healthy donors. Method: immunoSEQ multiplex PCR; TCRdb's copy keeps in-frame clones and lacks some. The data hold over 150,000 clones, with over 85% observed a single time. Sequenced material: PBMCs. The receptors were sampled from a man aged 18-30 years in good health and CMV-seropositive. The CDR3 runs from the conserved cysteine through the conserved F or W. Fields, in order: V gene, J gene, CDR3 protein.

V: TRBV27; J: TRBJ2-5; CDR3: CASSPPSETQYF
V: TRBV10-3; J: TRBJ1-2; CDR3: CAISVGSPNYGYTF
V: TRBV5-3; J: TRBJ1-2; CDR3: CARSLVGCWEGSYGYTF
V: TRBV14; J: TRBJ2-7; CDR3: CASSQDPGYEQYF
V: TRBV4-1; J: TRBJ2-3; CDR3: CASSQDWGGKADTQYF
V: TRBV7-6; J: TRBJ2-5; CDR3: CASSLRWLAGETQYF
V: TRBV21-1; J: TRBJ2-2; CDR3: CASTNGTRYTGELFF
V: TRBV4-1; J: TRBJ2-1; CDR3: CASSHPTSGRSNEQFF
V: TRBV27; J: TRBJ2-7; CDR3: CASRPGLAGFREQYF
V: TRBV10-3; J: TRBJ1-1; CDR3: CAISEIQGDTEAFF
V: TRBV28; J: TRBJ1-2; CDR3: CASSPGTGGYGYTF
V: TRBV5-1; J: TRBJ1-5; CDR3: CASSLDGAGQPQHF
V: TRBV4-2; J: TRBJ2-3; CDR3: CASSQDGSTDTQYF
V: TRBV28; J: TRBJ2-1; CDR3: CASGLAGGGFNEQFF
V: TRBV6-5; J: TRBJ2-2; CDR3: CASSQAGELFF
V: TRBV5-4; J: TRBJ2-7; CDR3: CASSLARGFAIYEQYF
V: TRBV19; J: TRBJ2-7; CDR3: CASSRSPRSGGVLEQYF
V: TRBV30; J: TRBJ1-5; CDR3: CAWSATPVDRGHLGWAQPQHF
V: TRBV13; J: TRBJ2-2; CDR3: CASSRGLAANTGELFF
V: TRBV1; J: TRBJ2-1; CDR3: CTSSQDESRLAGAGSYNEQFF
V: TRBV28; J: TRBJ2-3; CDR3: CASSFPPYRTDTQYF
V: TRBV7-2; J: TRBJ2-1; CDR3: CASSIGLANEQFF
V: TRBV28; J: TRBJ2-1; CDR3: CASSFSGRVNEQFF
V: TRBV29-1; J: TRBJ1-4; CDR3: CSAAVTGIGEKLFF
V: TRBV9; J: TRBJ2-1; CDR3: CASSVAAGVDEQFF
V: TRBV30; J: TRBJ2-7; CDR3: CAWRSQGHEQYF
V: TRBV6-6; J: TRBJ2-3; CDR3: CASSDTSGIGDTQYF
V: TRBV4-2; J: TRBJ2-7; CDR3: CASSLVGGLGSYEQYF
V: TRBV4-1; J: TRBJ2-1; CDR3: CASSQPGQGNEQFF